The present T cell receptor (beta chain) was sequenced within a study of early T cells in non-severe SARS-CoV-2 infection. Study at large: RNA in bulk from unsorted whole blood was sequenced, and chains were unpaired.

This clonotype was seen repeatedly, ten times or more. TCRdb re-derived calls from the 5' RACE reads in MiXCR, one entry per CDR3 protein. The table records about 58,000 distinct CDR3 sequences, about an eighth of them present only once. Trimming took off 8 bases at V and 0 bases at J, with 11 bases between the two ends. This CDR3 spans 13 amino acids. Germline assignment: CDR1 SGHTA and CDR2 FQGNSA. The sample was whole blood. This sequence originates from an adult who was a healthcare worker with PCR-confirmed SARS-CoV-2 infection or an uninfected control (not recorded which). This rearrangement joins TRBV7-2 to TRBJ2-7; perhaps TRBD1 as D (5 bases). The CDR3 bases are TGTGCCAGCGGACCCAGGGTCTCCTACGAGCAGTACTTC. Translated, it gives CASGPRVSYEQYF.